The sequence of this T cell receptor beta chain was determined in a study of OX40 agonist ivuxolimab in advanced cancers. Overall study context: Partial responses were seen in three patients, one with hepatocellular carcinoma and two with cutaneous melanoma.

As for this clone: Antigen unknown.

Points from the study as a whole: Nonresponders included some who also had low normalized T-cell clonal expansion. People who partly responded at 0.1-3.0 mg/kg had some of the least clonal expansion seen.

Produced via immunoSEQ multiplex PCR; TCRdb's table is partial and in-frame only. The profile covers over 100,000 clones, with around 93% appearing a single time and less than 0.2% taken by the ten largest. Trimming stripped 2 bases from V and 0 bases from J, with 9 bases between. Germline V gene data show CDR1 as SQVTM and CDR2 as ANQGSEA. CDR3 length equals 14 residues. The origin of this receptor is an adult with an advanced solid tumor such as melanoma, head and neck, liver or kidney cancer. The chain combines TRBV29-1 with TRBJ2-3; a possible D gene is TRBD2 (6 bases). Sample: CD4+ or CD8+ T cells sorted from blood, taken in a trial of the OX40 agonist ivuxolimab. The CDR3 nucleotides read TGCAGCGTTGAAACGGGGGATAGCACAGATACGCAGTATTTT. Translation gives CSVETGDSTDTQYF.